The entry below describes one T cell receptor beta chain. Many counts were recorded for this clone. The specificity of this receptor is unknown. One base away there is no much larger clone; base qualities are not given. The sample is drawn from a study of metastatic and nonmetastatic thyroid tumors (dated by TCRdb to 2019 to 2021). Study-wide context: Repertoires from peripheral blood and from tumor or nodule tissue samples of malignant and benign thyroid patients were compared.

Overall results and qualifications from the work: In both blood and tumor samples, TCR beta diversity was reported to be significantly higher in malignant tumors than in benign nodules.

Library method: PCR. The data were produced on an Illumina HiSeq 4000. High-throughput sequencing was used to profile the CDR3 region of the TCR beta-chain in every patient. The authors' analysis ran thus. A classifier to discriminate distant-metastatic papillary thyroid cancer patients was built from CDR3 differences across clinicopathological groups. The Shannon index was used to measure repertoire diversity, and the Morisita-Horn index was used to measure how similar tumor and blood repertoires were. TCRdb reran the public reads through fastp at Q25 and MiXCR, keeping productive beta chains. The V and J calls come from TCRdb's annotation, not from the publication. Across this sample there are about 22,000 clones, with approximately 15% seen only once. More than 12% of the sample goes to the ten largest clones. No patient had received any treatment before thyroid surgery. Using T-cell receptor beta sequencing, the study looked back at clinical samples from patients collected from about 2011 to 2019.

From cysteine to phenylalanine, the CDR3 is 16 amino acids long. CDR3 DNA only is kept here, 48 bases in frame from base 1. V sheds 1 base and J sheds 0 bases, leaving 11 bases between their ends. CDR1 is given as SGHNT and CDR2 as YYREEE, both from the germline V gene (reference sequence). Sequenced: tumor tissue. Recombination connected TRBV5-4 to TRBJ1-3; TRBD1 could be the D gene, as 5 bases match. This sequence originates from a female donor with papillary thyroid cancer or a benign thyroid nodule (not recorded which). Some clones in this sample may be carry-over from other donors' samples. CDR3 sequence: CASSLPGASSGNTIYF. The nucleotides read TGTGCCAGCAGCTTGCCCGGGGCTAGCTCTGGAAACACCATATATTTT. Extended through the reference TRBV5-4 and TRBJ1-3 proteins, this CDR3 yields the full variable domain: ETGVTQSPTHLIKTRGQQVTLRCSSQSGHNTVSWYQQALGQGPQFIFQYYREEENGRGNFPPRFSGLQFPNYSSELNVNALELDDSALYLCASSLPGASSGNTIYFGEGSWLTVV.